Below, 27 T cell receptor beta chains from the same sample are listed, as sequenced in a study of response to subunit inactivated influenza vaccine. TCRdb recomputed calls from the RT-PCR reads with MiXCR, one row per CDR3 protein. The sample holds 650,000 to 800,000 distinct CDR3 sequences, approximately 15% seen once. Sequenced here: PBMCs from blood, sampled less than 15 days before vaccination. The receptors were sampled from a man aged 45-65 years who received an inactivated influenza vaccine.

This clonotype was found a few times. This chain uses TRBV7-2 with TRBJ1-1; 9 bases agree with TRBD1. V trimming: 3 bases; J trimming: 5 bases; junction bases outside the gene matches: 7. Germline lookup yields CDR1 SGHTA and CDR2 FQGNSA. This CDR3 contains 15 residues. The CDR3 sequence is CASSFPGTGKTEAFF. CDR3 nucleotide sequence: TGTGCCAGCAGCTTCCCTGGGACAGGGAAGACTGAAGCTTTCTTT.

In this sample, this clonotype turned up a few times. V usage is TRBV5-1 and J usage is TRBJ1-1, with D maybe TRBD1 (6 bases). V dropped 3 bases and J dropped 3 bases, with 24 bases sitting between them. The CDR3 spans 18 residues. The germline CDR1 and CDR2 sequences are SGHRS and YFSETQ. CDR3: CASSWGGDRRLWDTEAFF. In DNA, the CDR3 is TGCGCCAGCAGCTGGGGGGGAGACAGGAGGCTTTGGGACACTGAAGCTTTCTTT. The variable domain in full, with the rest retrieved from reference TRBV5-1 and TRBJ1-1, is KAGVTQTPRYLIKTRGQQVTLSCSPISGHRSVSWYQQTPGQGLQFLFEYFSETQRNKGNFPGRFSGRQFSNSRSEMNVSTLELGDSALYLCASSWGGDRRLWDTEAFFGQGTRLTVV.

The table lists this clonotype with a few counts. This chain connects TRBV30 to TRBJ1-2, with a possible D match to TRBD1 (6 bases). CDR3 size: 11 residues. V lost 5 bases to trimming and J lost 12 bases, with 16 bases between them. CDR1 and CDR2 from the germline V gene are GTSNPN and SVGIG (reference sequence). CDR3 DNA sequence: TGTGCCTGGGGAAGGACAGCTAAGGACACCTTC. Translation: CAWGRTAKDTF.

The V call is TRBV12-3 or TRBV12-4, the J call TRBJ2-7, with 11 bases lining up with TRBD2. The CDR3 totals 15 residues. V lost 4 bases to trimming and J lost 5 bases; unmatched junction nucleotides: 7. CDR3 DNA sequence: TGTGCCAGCAGTTATAGCGGGAGGGCCCGCGACGAGCAGTACTTC. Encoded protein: CASSYSGRARDEQYF.

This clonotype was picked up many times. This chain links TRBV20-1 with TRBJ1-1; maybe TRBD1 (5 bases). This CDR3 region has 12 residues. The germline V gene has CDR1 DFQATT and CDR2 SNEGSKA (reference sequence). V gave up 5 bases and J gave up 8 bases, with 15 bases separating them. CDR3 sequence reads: CSARPGLHEAFF. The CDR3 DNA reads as TGCAGTGCTCGGCCGGGACTCCACGAAGCTTTCTTT.

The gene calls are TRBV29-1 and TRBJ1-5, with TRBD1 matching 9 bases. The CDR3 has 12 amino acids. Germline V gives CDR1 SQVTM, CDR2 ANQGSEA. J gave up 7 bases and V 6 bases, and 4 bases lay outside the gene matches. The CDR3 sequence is CSVQGAGQPQHF. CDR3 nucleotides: TGCAGCGTACAGGGGGCAGGACAGCCCCAGCATTTT.

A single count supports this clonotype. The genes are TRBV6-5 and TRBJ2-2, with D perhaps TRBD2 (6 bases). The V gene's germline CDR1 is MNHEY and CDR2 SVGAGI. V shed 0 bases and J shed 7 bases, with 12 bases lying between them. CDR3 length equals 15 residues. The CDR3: CASSYSSGVGGELFF. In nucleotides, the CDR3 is TGTGCCAGCAGTTACTCGTCGGGAGTGGGCGGGGAGCTGTTTTTT.

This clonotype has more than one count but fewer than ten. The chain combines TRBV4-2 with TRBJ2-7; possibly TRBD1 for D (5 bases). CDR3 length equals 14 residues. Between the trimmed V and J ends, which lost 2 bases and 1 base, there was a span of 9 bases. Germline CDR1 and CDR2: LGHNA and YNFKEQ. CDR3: CASSQSTGSYEQYF. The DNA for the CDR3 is TGTGCCAGCAGCCAAAGCACAGGATCCTACGAGCAGTACTTC.

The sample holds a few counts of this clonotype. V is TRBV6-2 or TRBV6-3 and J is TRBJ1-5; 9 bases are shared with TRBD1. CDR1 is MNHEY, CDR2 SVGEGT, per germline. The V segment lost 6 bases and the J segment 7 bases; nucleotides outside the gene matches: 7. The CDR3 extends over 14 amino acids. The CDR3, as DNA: TGTGCCAGCAGGCCGACAGGGGGTGGACAGCCCCAGCATTTT. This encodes CASRPTGGGQPQHF.

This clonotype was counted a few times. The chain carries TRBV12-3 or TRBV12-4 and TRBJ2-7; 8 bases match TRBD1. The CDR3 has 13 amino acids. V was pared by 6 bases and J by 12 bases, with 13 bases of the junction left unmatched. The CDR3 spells CASSTGTGLDWYF. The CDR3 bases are TGTGCCAGCAGCACCGGGACAGGACTCGACTGGTACTTC.

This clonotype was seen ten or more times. CDR3 bases: TGTGCCAGCAGGGAACGGGGACAGGCGAGTGGTGGGCAGTATTTT. Protein sequence: CASRERGQASGGQYF. The chain couples TRBV6-1 to TRBJ2-3; 8 bases agree with TRBD1. Trimming cost V 6 bases and J 11 bases; bases outside gene matches: 16. CDR3 length: 15 residues. The germline V gene encodes CDR1 MNHNS and CDR2 SASEGT.

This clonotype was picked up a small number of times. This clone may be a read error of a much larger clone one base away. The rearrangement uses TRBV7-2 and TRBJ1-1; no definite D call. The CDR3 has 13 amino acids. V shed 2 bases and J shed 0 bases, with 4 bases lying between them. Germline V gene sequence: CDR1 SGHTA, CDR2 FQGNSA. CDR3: CASSLYMNTEAFF. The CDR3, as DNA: TGTGCCAGCAGCTTATATATGAACACTGAAGCTTTCTTT.

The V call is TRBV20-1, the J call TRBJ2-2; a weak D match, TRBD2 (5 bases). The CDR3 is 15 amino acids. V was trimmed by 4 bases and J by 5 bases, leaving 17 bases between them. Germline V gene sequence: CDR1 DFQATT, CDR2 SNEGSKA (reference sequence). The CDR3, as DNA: TGCAGTGCTATAGTCCGGGGAAGGCGGACCGGGGAGCTGTTTTTT. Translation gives CSAIVRGRRTGELFF.

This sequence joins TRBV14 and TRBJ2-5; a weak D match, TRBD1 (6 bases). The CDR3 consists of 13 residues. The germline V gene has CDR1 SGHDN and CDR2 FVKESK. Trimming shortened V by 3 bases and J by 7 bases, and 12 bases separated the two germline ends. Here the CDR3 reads CASSQDRTGTQYF. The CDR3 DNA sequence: TGTGCCAGCAGCCAGGACAGAACGGGGACCCAGTACTTC.

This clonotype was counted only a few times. CDR3 amino acids: CASSVGPGGGTEAFF. The CDR3, as DNA: TGCGCCAGCAGCGTGGGACCTGGGGGGGGCACTGAAGCTTTCTTT. V gene TRBV5-1 combines with J gene TRBJ1-1; the D gene is possibly TRBD1 (5 bases). Trimming pared 4 bases from V and 4 bases from J, leaving 17 bases between. The CDR3 spans 15 residues. CDR1 and CDR2 from the germline V gene are SGHRS and YFSETQ.

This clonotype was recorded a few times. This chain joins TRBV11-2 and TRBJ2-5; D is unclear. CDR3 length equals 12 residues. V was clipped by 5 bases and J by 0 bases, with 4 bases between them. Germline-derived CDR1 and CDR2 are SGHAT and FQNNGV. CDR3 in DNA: TGTGCCAGCAGCCAACACCAAGAGACCCAGTACTTC. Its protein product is CASSQHQETQYF.

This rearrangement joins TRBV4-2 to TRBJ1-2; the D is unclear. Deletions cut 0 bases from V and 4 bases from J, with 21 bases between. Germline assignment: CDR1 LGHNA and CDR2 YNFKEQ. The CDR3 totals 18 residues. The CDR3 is CASSQEGGVRVGIYGYTF. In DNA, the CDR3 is TGTGCCAGCAGCCAAGAGGGTGGGGTTCGTGTCGGAATCTATGGCTACACCTTC.

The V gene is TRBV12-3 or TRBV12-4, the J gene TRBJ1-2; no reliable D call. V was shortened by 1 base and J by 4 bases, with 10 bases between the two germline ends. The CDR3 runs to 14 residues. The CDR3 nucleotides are TGTGCCAGCAGTTTAGAGGGCTGGGGCTATGGCTACACCTTC. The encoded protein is CASSLEGWGYGYTF.

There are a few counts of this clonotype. The CDR3 DNA is TGCAGTGCTAGAAGGGACAGAAACTACGAGCAGTACTTC. Amino acid sequence: CSARRDRNYEQYF. The V call is TRBV20-1, the J call TRBJ2-7; 7 positions agree with TRBD1. The germline CDR1 and CDR2 sequences are DFQATT and SNEGSKA (reference sequence). The trim removed 2 bases at V and 3 bases at J, leaving 4 bases unmatched. The CDR3 is made up of 13 amino acids.

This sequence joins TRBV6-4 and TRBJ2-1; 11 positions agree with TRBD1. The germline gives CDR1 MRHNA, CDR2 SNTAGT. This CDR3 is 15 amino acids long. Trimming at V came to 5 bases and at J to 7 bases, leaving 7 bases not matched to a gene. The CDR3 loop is CASSRSGTGGNEQFF. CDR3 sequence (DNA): TGTGCCAGCAGTAGATCCGGGACAGGGGGGAATGAGCAGTTCTTC.

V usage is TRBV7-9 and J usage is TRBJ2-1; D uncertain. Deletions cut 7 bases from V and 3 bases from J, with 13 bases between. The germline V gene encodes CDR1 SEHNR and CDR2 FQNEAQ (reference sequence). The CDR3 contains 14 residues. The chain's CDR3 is CASTNGPHYNEQFF. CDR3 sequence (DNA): TGTGCCAGCACTAACGGACCCCACTACAATGAGCAGTTCTTC.

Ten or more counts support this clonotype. DNA for the CDR3: TGCAGCGTGGGGGGGACACATTCGAACACCGGGGAGCTGTTTTTT. Residues: CSVGGTHSNTGELFF. The rearrangement links TRBV29-1 to TRBJ2-2, with D tentatively TRBD2 (7 bases). Trimming cost V 6 bases and J 0 bases, with 14 bases left between them. The CDR3 extends over 15 amino acids. CDR1 and CDR2 (germline): SQVTM, ANQGSEA.

The DNA of the CDR3 is TGTGCCAGCAGTTACGCCCTAGCGGGAGGTTCCTACGAGCAGTACTTC. Translation: CASSYALAGGSYEQYF. The chain links TRBV6-2 or TRBV6-3 to TRBJ2-7; TRBD2 matches 11 bases. Trimming took 2 bases from V and 1 from J; bases not matched to a gene: 4. The CDR3 consists of 16 residues. Germline-derived CDR1 and CDR2 are MNHEY and SVGEGT.

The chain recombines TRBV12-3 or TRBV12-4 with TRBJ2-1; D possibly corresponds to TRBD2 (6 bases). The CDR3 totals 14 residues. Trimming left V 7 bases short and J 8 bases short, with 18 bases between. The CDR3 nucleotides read TGTGCCAGCATTCTTACTGGAGGGCCCTATGAGCAGTTCTTC. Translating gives CASILTGGPYEQFF.

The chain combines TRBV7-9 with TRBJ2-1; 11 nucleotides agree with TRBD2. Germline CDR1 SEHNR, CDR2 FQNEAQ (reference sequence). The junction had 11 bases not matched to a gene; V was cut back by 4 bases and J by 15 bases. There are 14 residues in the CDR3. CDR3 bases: TGTGCCAGCAGCTCGACATTACTAGCGGGGGAACTGTTCTTC. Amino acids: CASSSTLLAGELFF.

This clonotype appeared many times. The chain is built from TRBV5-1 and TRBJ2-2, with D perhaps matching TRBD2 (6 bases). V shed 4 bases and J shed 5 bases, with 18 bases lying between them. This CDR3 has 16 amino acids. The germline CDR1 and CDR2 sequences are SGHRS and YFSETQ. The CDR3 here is CASSAGTAYQTGELFF. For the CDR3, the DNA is TGCGCCAGCAGCGCGGGGACGGCGTACCAGACCGGGGAGCTGTTTTTT.

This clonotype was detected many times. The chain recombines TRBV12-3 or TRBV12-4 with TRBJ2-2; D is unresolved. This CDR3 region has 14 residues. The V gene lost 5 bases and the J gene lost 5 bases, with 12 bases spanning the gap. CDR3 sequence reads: CASSPLGPTGELFF. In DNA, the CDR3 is TGTGCCAGCAGTCCCCTGGGCCCGACCGGGGAGCTGTTTTTT.